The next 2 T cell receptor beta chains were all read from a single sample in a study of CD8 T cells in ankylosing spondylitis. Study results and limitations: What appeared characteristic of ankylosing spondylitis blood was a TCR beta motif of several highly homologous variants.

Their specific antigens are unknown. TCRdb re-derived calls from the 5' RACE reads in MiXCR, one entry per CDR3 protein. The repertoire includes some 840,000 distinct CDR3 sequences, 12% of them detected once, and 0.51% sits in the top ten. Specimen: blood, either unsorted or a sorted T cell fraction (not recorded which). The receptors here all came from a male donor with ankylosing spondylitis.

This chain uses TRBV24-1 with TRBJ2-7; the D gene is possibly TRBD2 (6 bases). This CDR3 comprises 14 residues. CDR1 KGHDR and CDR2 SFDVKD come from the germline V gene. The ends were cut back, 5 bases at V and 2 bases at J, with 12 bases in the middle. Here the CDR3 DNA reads TGTGCCACCAGTGGCGGGACGCCTACCTACGAGCAGTACTTC. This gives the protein CATSGGTPTYEQYF.

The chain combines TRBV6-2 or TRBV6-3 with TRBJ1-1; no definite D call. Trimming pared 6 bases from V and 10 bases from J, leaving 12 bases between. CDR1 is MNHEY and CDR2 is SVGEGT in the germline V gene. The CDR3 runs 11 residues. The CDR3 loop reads CASSYSKAAFF. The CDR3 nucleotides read TGTGCCAGCAGCTACAGCAAAGCAGCTTTCTTT.